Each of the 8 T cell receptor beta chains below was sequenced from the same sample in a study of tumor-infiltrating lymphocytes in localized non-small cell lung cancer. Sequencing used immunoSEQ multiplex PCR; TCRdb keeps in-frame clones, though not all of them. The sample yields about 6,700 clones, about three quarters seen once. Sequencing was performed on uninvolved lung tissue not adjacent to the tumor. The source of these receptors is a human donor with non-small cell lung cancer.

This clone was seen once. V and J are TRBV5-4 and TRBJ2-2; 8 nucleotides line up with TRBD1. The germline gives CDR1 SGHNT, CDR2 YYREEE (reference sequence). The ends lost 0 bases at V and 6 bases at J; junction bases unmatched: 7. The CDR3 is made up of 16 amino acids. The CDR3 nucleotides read TGTGCCAGCAGCTTGGATAGGCAGGGGGCCTCCGGGGAGCTGTTTTTT. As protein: CASSLDRQGASGELFF.

The CDR3, as DNA: TGTGCCAGCTCCGAAGCAGGGGCAGGAGGAGAGACCCAGTACTTC. Its protein is CASSEAGAGGETQYF. V usage is TRBV6-5 and J usage is TRBJ2-5; D might be TRBD1 (6 bases). Germline-derived CDR1 and CDR2 are MNHEY and SVGAGI. The CDR3 spans 15 residues. V dropped 8 bases and J dropped 4 bases, with 20 bases sitting between them.

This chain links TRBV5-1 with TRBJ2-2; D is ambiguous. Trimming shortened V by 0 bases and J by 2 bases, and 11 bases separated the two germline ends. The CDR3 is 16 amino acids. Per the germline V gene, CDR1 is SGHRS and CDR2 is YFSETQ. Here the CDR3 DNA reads TGCGCCAGCAGCTTGGCCCCTAGGGCAAACACCGGGGAGCTGTTTTTT. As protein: CASSLAPRANTGELFF.

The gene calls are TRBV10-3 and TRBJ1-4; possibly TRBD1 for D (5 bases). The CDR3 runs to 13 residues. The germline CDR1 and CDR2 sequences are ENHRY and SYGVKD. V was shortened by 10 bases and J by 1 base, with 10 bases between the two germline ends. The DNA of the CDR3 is TGTGCCAGTTCCAGGGTAACTAATGAAAAACTGTTTTTT. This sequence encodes CASSRVTNEKLFF.

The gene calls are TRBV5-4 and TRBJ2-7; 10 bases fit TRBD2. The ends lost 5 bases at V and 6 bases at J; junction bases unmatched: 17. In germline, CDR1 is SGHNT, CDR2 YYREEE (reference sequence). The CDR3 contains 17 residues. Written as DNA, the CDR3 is TGTGCCAGCAGTCCTTCCCCAATTCTAGCGGGGGTCGGCGAGCAGTACTTC. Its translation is CASSPSPILAGVGEQYF.

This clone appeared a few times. The CDR3 protein is CATKSGQRPTF. As DNA, the CDR3 is TGTGCCACAAAGTCGGGCCAACGTCCTACTTTC. The chain links TRBV7-7 to TRBJ2-6; D ambiguous. The germline V gene encodes CDR1 SSHAT and CDR2 FNYEAQ (reference sequence). The CDR3 contains 11 residues. V was shortened by 10 bases and J by 19 bases, with 20 bases between the two germline ends. Looking up the rest from reference TRBV7-7 and TRBJ2-6 gives the full variable domain: GAGVSQSPRYKVTKRGQDVTLRCDPISSHATLYWYQQALGQGPEFLTYFNYEAQPDKSGLPSDRFSAERPEGSISTLTIQRTEQRDSAMYRCATKSGQRPTFGAGSRLTVL.

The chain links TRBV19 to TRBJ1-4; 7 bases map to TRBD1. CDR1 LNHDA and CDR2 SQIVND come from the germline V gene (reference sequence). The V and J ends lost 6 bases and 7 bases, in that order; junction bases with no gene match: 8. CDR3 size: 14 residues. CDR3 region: CASSPTGTIEKLFF. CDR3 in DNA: TGTGCCAGTAGCCCGACAGGGACGATTGAAAAACTGTTTTTT. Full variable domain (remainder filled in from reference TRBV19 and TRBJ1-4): DGGITQSPKYLFRKEGQNVTLSCEQNLNHDAMYWYRQDPGQGLRLIYYSQIVNDFQKGDIAEGYSVSREKKESFPLTVTSAQKNPTAFYLCASSPTGTIEKLFFGSGTQLSVL.

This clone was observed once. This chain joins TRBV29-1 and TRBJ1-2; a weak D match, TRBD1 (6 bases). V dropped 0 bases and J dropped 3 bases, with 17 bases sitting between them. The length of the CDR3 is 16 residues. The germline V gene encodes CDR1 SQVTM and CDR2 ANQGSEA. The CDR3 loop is CSVEDATGTIYYGYTF. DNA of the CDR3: TGCAGCGTTGAAGACGCTACAGGGACGATCTACTATGGCTACACCTTC.